Listed below are T cell receptor beta chains from one sample, sequenced in a study of shared clonotypes between healthy human individuals. Some clones are missing from TCRdb's copy, which holds only in-frame ones; the method was immunoSEQ multiplex PCR. The table shows about 610,000 clones, with around 97% occurring only once. The sample comprised naive CD4+ T cells sorted from blood. All receptors derive from a woman under 40 in good health. Both conserved end residues are part of each CDR3. The D gene is left open where the match is weak. Some rows mark clone size as missing; the rest say once, few, many or name a class of expanded clone.

d_call	clone_size	j_call	v_call	cdr3_aa	cdr3_nt
NA	once	TRBJ2-3	TRBV28	CASSLVGGGTDTQYF	TGTGCCAGCAGTTTAGTAGGGGGGGGCACAGATACGCAGTATTTT
TRBD1	NA	TRBJ2-7	TRBV5-1	CASSTGQESYEQYF	TGCGCCAGCAGCACCGGACAGGAGTCCTACGAGCAGTACTTC
NA	NA	TRBJ1-1	TRBV14	CASSQVYGGPEAFF	TGTGCCAGCAGCCAAGTCTACGGGGGACCTGAAGCTTTCTTT
NA	NA	TRBJ2-7	TRBV6-5	CASRLFQDSSYEQYF	TGTGCCAGCAGATTGTTTCAGGACAGCTCCTACGAGCAGTACTTC
NA	NA	TRBJ1-1	TRBV25-1	CASRGGLLAFF	TGTGCCAGCAGGGGTGGACTGCTAGCTTTCTTT
TRBD1	NA	TRBJ1-5	TRBV19	CASSIGTGVGQPQHF	TGTGCCAGTAGTATCGGGACAGGGGTCGGTCAGCCCCAGCATTTT
TRBD2	NA	TRBJ2-7	TRBV5-1	CASSYNQAGGLLHEQYF	TGCGCCAGCAGCTACAATCAGGCGGGAGGGCTTTTACACGAGCAGTACTTC
NA	NA	TRBJ1-1	TRBV28	CASSRGDLDREAFF	TGTGCCAGCAGCCGAGGGGACCTAGACCGGGAAGCTTTCTTT
NA	NA	TRBJ2-1	TRBV5-1	CASSVPRTAGNEQFF	TGCGCCAGCAGCGTTCCGAGGACAGCAGGCAATGAGCAGTTCTTC
TRBD1	NA	TRBJ2-7	TRBV5-1	CASSSNDRGHAYEQYF	TGCGCCAGCAGCTCAAATGACAGGGGGCACGCCTACGAGCAGTACTTC
TRBD2	NA	TRBJ2-7	TRBV5-1	CASSTQGLAGGYEQYF	TGCGCCAGCAGCACCCAGGGACTAGCGGGAGGATATGAGCAGTACTTC
TRBD2	NA	TRBJ2-1	TRBV6-6	CASSLPSGEQFF	TGTGCCAGCAGCCTACCTAGCGGGGAGCAGTTCTTC
NA	NA	TRBJ1-6	TRBV27	CASSLLAGYNSPLHF	TGTGCCAGCAGTTTATTGGCAGGGTATAATTCACCCCTCCACTTT
NA	NA	TRBJ2-3	TRBV7-2	CASSLVPRGSIIDTQYF	TGTGCCAGCAGCTTAGTCCCCCGAGGGAGTATAATAGATACGCAGTATTTT
NA	NA	TRBJ2-5	TRBV5-1	CASSLSSTETQYF	TGCGCCAGCAGCTTGTCAAGCACGGAGACCCAGTACTTC
NA	NA	TRBJ2-4	TRBV7-8	CASSPSRIAKNIQYF	TGTGCCAGCAGCCCCTCTCGCATAGCCAAAAACATTCAGTACTTC
NA	once	TRBJ2-5	TRBV5-1	CASSFLYQETQYF	TGCGCCAGCAGCTTTCTGTACCAAGAGACCCAGTACTTC
TRBD1	NA	TRBJ1-1	TRBV30	CAWSETGATYPNTEAFF	TGTGCCTGGAGTGAGACAGGGGCTACCTACCCGAACACTGAAGCTTTCTTT
NA	NA	TRBJ2-2	TRBV11-2	CASREGISVGELFF	TGTGCCAGCAGGGAGGGGATATCGGTCGGGGAGCTGTTTTTT
NA	NA	TRBJ2-3	TRBV6-1	CASSERVSTDTQYF	TGTGCCAGCAGTGAAAGGGTTAGCACAGATACGCAGTATTTT
NA	once	TRBJ2-5	TRBV7-7	CASSLNVGGETQYF	TGTGCCAGCAGCTTAAATGTGGGGGGCGAGACCCAGTACTTC
TRBD2	NA	TRBJ2-7	TRBV28	CASSGSGSSYEQYF	TGTGCCAGCAGTGGGAGCGGGAGCTCCTACGAGCAGTACTTC
NA	NA	TRBJ1-4	TRBV28	CASGPVELEKLFF	TGTGCCAGCGGCCCAGTGGAGCTTGAAAAACTGTTTTTT